Detailed here is one T cell receptor (beta chain). Only in-frame clones appear in the TCRdb table, and some are missing; sequencing was by immunoSEQ multiplex PCR. Of more than 300,000 clones in the sample, nearly 90% are singletons; the top ten hold less than 6%. The entry originates in a study of blood T cell repertoires in COVID-19. Germline V CDR1 and CDR2: SGHNT, YYREEE (reference sequence). This CDR3 comprises 16 residues. Trimming cost V 0 bases and J 10 bases, with 19 bases left between them. This TCR derives from a woman aged 25 to 39 who had recovered from COVID-19. This chain connects TRBV5-4 to TRBJ2-2, with D possibly TRBD1 on 5 matching bases. Material: PBMCs or T cells enriched from blood (not recorded which). This chain's CDR3 is CASSLAMKGPTEELFF. CDR3 DNA: TGTGCCAGCAGCTTGGCCATGAAGGGGCCTACTGAGGAGCTGTTTTTT.